The 18 T cell receptor beta chains presented below share a single source sample, sequenced in a study of preoperative IRX-2 immunotherapy in early breast cancer. The protocol was immunoSEQ multiplex PCR, while the TCRdb copy is restricted to in-frame clones and leaves out a portion. This sample has tens of thousands of clones, with roughly 82% found just once. Treatment given: preoperative locoregional IRX-2 cytokine immunotherapy. The sample in question was lymph node tissue, obtained after IRX-2 immunotherapy. Receptors were obtained from a human donor with breast cancer.

V usage is TRBV1 and J usage is TRBJ2-1; TRBD2 is taken as the D call from the table, unchecked against the DNA. TRBV1 is an annotated pseudogene. The CDR3 loop spans 14 amino acids. CDR3 residues: CASSTGLVPTEQFF. CDR3 DNA: TGCGCCAGCAGCACCGGACTTGTGCCTACTGAGCAGTTCTTC.

The chain links TRBV4-1 to TRBJ1-6; 9 bases align to TRBD1. The V gene end was trimmed by 3 bases and the J gene end by 9 bases; junction bases not matched to a gene: 9. CDR1 is MGHRA and CDR2 is YSYEKL in the germline V gene. The CDR3 spans 16 residues. CDR3 DNA: TGCGCCAGCAGCCACGTGGACAGGGGTTTTTCTTCACCCCTCCACTTT. It yields the protein CASSHVDRGFSSPLHF.

The chain carries TRBV11-3 and TRBJ1-1; no definite D call. Per germline, CDR1 SGHNT and CDR2 YENEEA. This CDR3 contains 19 residues. Trimming took 4 bases from V and 1 from J, leaving 25 bases between them. As DNA, the CDR3 is TGTGCCAGCAGCTCGCCTCTGGGAGGAACGGAGTCAAAGAACACTGAAGCTTTCTTT. Its protein product is CASSSPLGGTESKNTEAFF.

The J gene is TRBJ1-1, the V gene TRBV28, with D unresolved. The CDR3 runs 14 residues. Looked up from germline, CDR1 is MDHEN and CDR2 is SYDVKM. V was clipped by 2 bases and J by 0 bases, with 7 bases between them. The DNA for the CDR3 is TGTGCCAGCAGTTTAGGGCATATGAACACTGAAGCTTTCTTT. Translated, it gives CASSLGHMNTEAFF.

J is TRBJ1-3 and V is TRBV11-3; a possible D gene is TRBD1 (6 bases). The CDR3 totals 17 residues. Germline V gives CDR1 SGHNT, CDR2 YENEEA. V gave up 5 bases and J gave up 0 bases, with 17 bases separating them. The CDR3 here is CASSQPTGQPSGNTIYF. CDR3 bases: TGTGCCAGCAGCCAACCGACTGGACAGCCCTCTGGAAACACCATATATTTT.

V gene TRBV6-8 combines with J gene TRBJ1-2; TRBD1 is a possible D gene (5 bases). The germline CDR1 and CDR2 sequences are MNHGY and SAAAGT. Trimming removed 7 bases at V and 4 bases at J, with 13 bases between. This CDR3 spans 13 amino acids. CDR3 nucleotide sequence: TGTGCCAGCAAGACAGAGCCGCCCTATGGCTACACCTTC. This codes for CASKTEPPYGYTF.

V usage is TRBV28 and J usage is TRBJ2-1; the match to TRBD2 covers 8 bases. This CDR3 spans 16 amino acids. Trimming took 6 bases from V and 1 from J; bases not matched to a gene: 8. The germline V gene has CDR1 MDHEN and CDR2 SYDVKM. The CDR3 DNA reads TGTGCCAGCAGACATAGCGGGGTTTCATCCTACAATGAGCAGTTCTTC. This encodes CASRHSGVSSYNEQFF.

The J gene is TRBJ1-2, the V gene TRBV6-8, with no clear D. The germline V gene has CDR1 MNHGY and CDR2 SAAAGT. Trimming cost V 5 bases and J 2 bases, with 12 bases left between them. The CDR3 has 14 residues. CDR3 DNA sequence: TGTGCCAGCAGTCCACTCCGCGCCAACTATGGCTACACCTTC. Amino acid sequence: CASSPLRANYGYTF.

This sequence joins TRBV6-8 and TRBJ2-5, with a tentative D call TRBD2 (5 bases). The CDR3 extends over 15 amino acids. V was shortened by 8 bases and J by 2 bases, with 18 bases between the two germline ends. Germline V gene data show CDR1 as MNHGY and CDR2 as SAAAGT. The CDR3, as DNA: TGTGCCAGCGGCCTCTCCGCTAGCCAACAAGAGACCCAGTACTTC. It codes for CASGLSASQQETQYF.

The chain joins TRBV5-1 to TRBJ1-6; tentatively, D is TRBD1 (6 bases). Germline lookup yields CDR1 SGHRS and CDR2 YFSETQ. The CDR3 is made up of 16 amino acids. Trimming took 0 bases from V and 5 from J, leaving 12 bases between them. The CDR3 reads CASSLVGGADNSPLHF. The CDR3 coding sequence is TGCGCCAGCAGCTTGGTTGGGGGGGCAGATAATTCACCCCTCCACTTT.

The table lists this clone with a count of one. The chain links TRBV19 to TRBJ1-1; TRBD1 agrees at 7 bases. V shed 4 bases and J 7 bases; nucleotides not matched to a gene: 6. This CDR3 contains 13 residues. CDR1 is LNHDA and CDR2 is SQIVND in the germline V gene (reference sequence). The chain's CDR3 is CASSKARDSEAFF. Written as DNA, the CDR3 is TGTGCCAGTAGTAAAGCCCGGGACAGTGAAGCTTTCTTT.

The J gene is TRBJ1-6, the V gene TRBV6-8, with TRBD1 matching 9 bases. The germline gives CDR1 MNHGY, CDR2 SAAAGT. The CDR3 sequence is 19 residues long. With V trimmed by 2 bases and J by 10 bases, 18 bases remained unmatched. CDR3 protein: CASSYRQSGQGWADSPLHF. CDR3 coding DNA: TGTGCCAGCAGTTACCGCCAATCGGGACAGGGATGGGCGGACTCACCCCTCCACTTT.

The gene calls are TRBV19 and TRBJ1-6, with a weak D call TRBD1 (6 bases). The CDR3 covers 15 residues. Trimming cost V 0 bases and J 7 bases, with 10 bases left between them. Germline values: CDR1 LNHDA, CDR2 SQIVND (reference sequence). The CDR3 here is CASSIEDSANSPLHF. The CDR3 DNA reads as TGTGCCAGTAGTATAGAGGACAGCGCCAATTCACCCCTCCACTTT.

The chain has TRBV19 and TRBJ1-2; D gene ambiguous. The CDR3 consists of 13 residues. The germline V and J ends were trimmed by 3 bases and 2 bases, with 7 bases remaining between them. Germline V lookup: CDR1 LNHDA, CDR2 SQIVND (reference sequence). The CDR3 loop is CASSIGRNYGYTF. The CDR3 DNA reads TGTGCCAGTAGTATTGGGAGAAACTATGGCTACACCTTC.

The chain is built from TRBV28 and TRBJ2-6; 9 bases align to TRBD1. Germline-derived CDR1 and CDR2 are MDHEN and SYDVKM. Trimming removed 5 bases from V and 3 bases from J; junction bases left unmatched: 11. There are 18 residues in the CDR3. The CDR3 DNA reads as TGTGCCAGCAGTATCCCCGGGACAGGGACTTATGGGGCCAACGTCCTGACTTTC. Protein product: CASSIPGTGTYGANVLTF.

The chain is built from TRBV7-4 and TRBJ2-2; no clear D gene. Germline CDR1 reads SGHVT; CDR2 reads SQSDAQ. V was cut by 6 bases and J by 2 bases, with 10 bases left in between. This CDR3 has 14 amino acids. For the CDR3, the DNA is TGTGCCAGCAGTCCTTCGACAAACACCGGGGAGCTGTTTTTT. Protein sequence: CASSPSTNTGELFF. Full variable domain (outside the CDR3, taken from reference TRBV7-4 and TRBJ2-2): GAGVSQSPRYKVAKRGRDVALRCDSISGHVTLYWYRQTLGQGSEVLTYSQSDAQRDKSGRPSGRFSAERPERSVSTLKIQRTEQGDSAVYLCASSPSTNTGELFFGEGSRLTVL.

V usage is TRBV11-3 and J usage is TRBJ1-2; 9 nucleotides align to TRBD1. The ends lost 0 bases at V and 4 bases at J; junction bases unmatched: 15. The CDR3 loop spans 19 amino acids. Germline CDR1 is SGHNT and CDR2 is YENEEA. The CDR3 DNA sequence: TGTGCCAGCAGCTTAGAGGGAGGCGACGGGACAGGGTATGGCTATGGCTACACCTTC. Translated: CASSLEGGDGTGYGYGYTF.

This rearrangement joins TRBV19 to TRBJ1-5, with D tentatively TRBD1 (5 bases). In germline, CDR1 is LNHDA, CDR2 SQIVND (reference sequence). The CDR3 covers 15 residues. V was clipped by 4 bases and J by 0 bases, with 10 bases between them. The CDR3 sequence is CASSKTDYSNQPQHF. The CDR3 DNA reads as TGTGCCAGTAGTAAGACAGACTATAGCAATCAGCCCCAGCATTTT. Together with reference TRBV19 and TRBJ1-5, the CDR3 gives the full variable domain: DGGITQSPKYLFRKEGQNVTLSCEQNLNHDAMYWYRQDPGQGLRLIYYSQIVNDFQKGDIAEGYSVSREKKESFPLTVTSAQKNPTAFYLCASSKTDYSNQPQHFGDGTRLSIL.